This record concerns one T cell receptor (beta chain) sequence. Its target is not known. This specimen comes from a study of cytomegalovirus exposure and HLA in healthy donors. Study overall: Researchers previously reported finding 117 million unique TCR beta sequences from around 200 million T cells. Out of several hundred genotyped donors, less than 90% belonged to the Caucasian-associated ancestry cluster. Points from the study as a whole: Across HLA loci, a later analysis found differing TCR association rates, with DRB1 most and HLA-C fewest. Rare sequences made up most TCRs, while some public TCRs were found in many donors.

PCR primers comprised 60 Vbeta and 13 Jbeta primers. The protocol was immunoSEQ multiplex PCR, while the TCRdb copy is restricted to in-frame clones and leaves out a portion. The sample consists of approximately 78,000 clones, 65% to 70% of them appearing once. The germline gives CDR1 MGHRA, CDR2 YSYEKL. V was trimmed by 5 bases and J by 5 bases, leaving 15 bases between them. This CDR3 comprises 14 residues. Sequencing input: PBMCs. This sequence was found in a man aged 35-49 years in good health and CMV-seropositive. The genes are TRBV4-1 and TRBJ1-1; no firm D call. CDR3 nucleotide sequence: TGCGCCAGCAGCTTTCAGTGGGGAGAAACTGAAGCTTTCTTT. It translates to CASSFQWGETEAFF.